This TCR beta chain was identified during a study of blood T cell repertoires in COVID-19. For the study at large: From the United States, Italy and Spain came samples of acute and convalescent COVID-19. The cDNA or gDNA used as material had been derived from T cells, B-cell-depleted T cells, or PBMCs.

Authors' data handling: Reference gene primers were amplified, and this amplification served to estimate nucleated cell counts. Some clones are missing from TCRdb's copy, which holds only in-frame ones; the method was immunoSEQ multiplex PCR. V, J and clone size reflect that table, while D and trimming were determined from the DNA. The table shows 200,000 to 300,000 clones, with around four fifths occurring only once. V was pared by 1 base and J by 1 base, with 8 bases between. Looked up from germline, CDR1 is SGHAT and CDR2 is FQNNGV. The CDR3 length is 14 residues. The specimen was peripheral blood. The source of this sequence is a man aged 60 to 75 with acute or convalescent COVID-19. The genes are TRBV11-2 and TRBJ2-7; D is possibly TRBD1 (5 bases). In nucleotides, the CDR3 is TGTGCCAGCAGCTTAGCTACAGGTTCCTACGAGCAGTACTTC. It encodes CASSLATGSYEQYF.